Sequencing of this T cell receptor (beta chain) was carried out in a study of blood T cells in healthy people across ages. Study-wide context: Per two T cells, about one barcoded beta molecule was captured through template switching. Study-wide findings and caveats: There was a strong correlation between TCR beta diversity and naive T cell percentage. Long-lived donors had more naive CD4+ cells and higher diversity than aged donors.

This clonotype turned up a few times. Its antigen remains unknown. A read error may account for a junction end that differs from germline. This CDR3 has 14 residues. Germline V gene lookup returns CDR1 SGHRS and CDR2 YFSETQ. The second PCR ran about 6 to 12 cycles with a sample-barcoded 5' primer and J-beta primers. Per sample, CDR3-containing paired-end reads numbered at least 2.5 million. TCRdb ran MiXCR on the 5' RACE reads and lists one entry per CDR3 protein. The repertoire holds about 640,000 distinct CDR3 sequences, with 58% as singletons. The genes are TRBV5-1 and TRBJ1-1, with 9 bases aligning to TRBD1. Sequencing input: blood. The TCR originated in a man between 60 and 70 years old in good health. CDR3 DNA: TGTGCCAGCAGCGGGGGACAGGGCAACACTGAAGCTTTCTTT. This gives the protein CASSGGQGNTEAFF.